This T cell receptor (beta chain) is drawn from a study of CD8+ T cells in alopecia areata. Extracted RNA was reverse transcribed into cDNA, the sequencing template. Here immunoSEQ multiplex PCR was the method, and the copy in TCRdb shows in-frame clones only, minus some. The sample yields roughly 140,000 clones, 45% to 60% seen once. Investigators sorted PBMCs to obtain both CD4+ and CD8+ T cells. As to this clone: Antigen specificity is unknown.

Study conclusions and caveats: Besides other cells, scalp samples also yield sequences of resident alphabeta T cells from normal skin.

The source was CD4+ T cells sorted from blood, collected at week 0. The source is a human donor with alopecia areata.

CDR3 loop: CASSSDREQTQYF. CDR3 coding DNA: TGTGCCAGCAGCTCGGACAGGGAGCAGACCCAGTACTTC. The chain links TRBV11-2 to TRBJ2-5, with TRBD1 identical over 8 bases. Germline CDR1 and CDR2: SGHAT and FQNNGV. Trimming cost V 4 bases and J 6 bases; bases outside gene matches: 4. This CDR3 contains 13 residues.